This T cell receptor beta chain was captured by sequencing in a study of metastatic and nonmetastatic thyroid tumors. Study-wide context: The study looked at repertoires side by side in blood and in tumor or nodule tissue from malignant and benign thyroid patients.

CDR3 size: 15 residues. The germline V gene encodes CDR1 SGHAT and CDR2 FQNNGV. With MiXCR, TCRdb reprocessed the PCR reads. The data contain 29,000 or so clones, more than 3.5% of them seen just once; the ten biggest clones take up roughly 21%. None of the patients had undergone any treatment ahead of thyroid surgery. To note about this clone: At one of its ends the junction is not consistent with the germline gene, which may arise from a read error.

The V and J genes are TRBV11-2 and TRBJ2-3, with D hard to call. Specimen: blood. The sequence was collected from a female donor with papillary thyroid cancer or a benign thyroid nodule (not recorded which). Some clones in this sample may be carry-over from other donors' samples. The CDR3, as DNA: TGTGCCAGCAGCTTAGTAGGAGACCGCACAGATACGCAGAATTTT. Its protein is CASSLVGDRTDTQNF.